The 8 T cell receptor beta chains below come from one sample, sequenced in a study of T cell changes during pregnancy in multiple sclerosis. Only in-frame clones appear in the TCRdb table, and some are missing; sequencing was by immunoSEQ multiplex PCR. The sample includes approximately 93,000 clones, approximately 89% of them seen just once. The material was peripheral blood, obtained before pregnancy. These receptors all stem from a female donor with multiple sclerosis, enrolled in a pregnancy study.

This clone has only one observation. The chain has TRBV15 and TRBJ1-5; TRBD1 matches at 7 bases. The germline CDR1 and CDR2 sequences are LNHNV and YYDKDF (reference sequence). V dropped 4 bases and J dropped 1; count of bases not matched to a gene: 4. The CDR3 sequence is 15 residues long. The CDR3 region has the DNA TGTGCCACCAGCACGACGGACAGGAGCAATCAGCCCCAGCATTTT. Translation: CATSTTDRSNQPQHF.

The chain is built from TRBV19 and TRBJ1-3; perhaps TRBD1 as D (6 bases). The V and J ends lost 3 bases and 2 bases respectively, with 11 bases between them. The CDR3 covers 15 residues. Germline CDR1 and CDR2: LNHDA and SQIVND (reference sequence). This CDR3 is CASSMDRTAGNTIYF. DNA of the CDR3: TGTGCCAGTAGTATGGACCGGACAGCTGGAAACACCATATATTTT.

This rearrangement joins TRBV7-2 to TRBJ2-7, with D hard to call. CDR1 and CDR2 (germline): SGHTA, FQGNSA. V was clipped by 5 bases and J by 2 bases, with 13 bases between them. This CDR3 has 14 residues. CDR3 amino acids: CASSEAGWPYEQYF. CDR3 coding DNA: TGTGCCAGCAGCGAGGCTGGGTGGCCCTACGAGCAGTACTTC.

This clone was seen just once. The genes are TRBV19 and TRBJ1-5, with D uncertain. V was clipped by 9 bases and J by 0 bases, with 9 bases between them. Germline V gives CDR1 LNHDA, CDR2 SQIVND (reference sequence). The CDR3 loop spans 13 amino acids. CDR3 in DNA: TGTGCCAGCCGGGATCATAGCAATCAGCCCCAGCATTTT. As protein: CASRDHSNQPQHF.

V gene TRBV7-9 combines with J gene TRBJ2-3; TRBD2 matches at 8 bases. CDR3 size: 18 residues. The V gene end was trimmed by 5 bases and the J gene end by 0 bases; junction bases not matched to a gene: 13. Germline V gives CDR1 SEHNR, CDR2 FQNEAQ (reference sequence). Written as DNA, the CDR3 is TGTGCCAGCAGCCTTTCTTCAAGAACTAGCGGTAGCACAGATACGCAGTATTTT. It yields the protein CASSLSSRTSGSTDTQYF.

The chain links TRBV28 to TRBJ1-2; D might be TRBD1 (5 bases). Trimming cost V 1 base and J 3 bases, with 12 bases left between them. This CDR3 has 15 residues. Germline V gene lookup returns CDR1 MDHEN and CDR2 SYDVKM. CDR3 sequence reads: CASSLSGGFDYGYTF. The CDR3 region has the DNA TGTGCCAGCAGTTTATCGGGGGGGTTCGACTATGGCTACACCTTC.

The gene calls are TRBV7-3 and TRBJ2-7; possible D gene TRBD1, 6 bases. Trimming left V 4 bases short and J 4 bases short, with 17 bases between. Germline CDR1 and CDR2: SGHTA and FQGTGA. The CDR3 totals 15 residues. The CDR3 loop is CASSSQTGTLYEQYF. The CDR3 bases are TGTGCCAGCAGCTCTCAGACAGGCACCCTTTACGAGCAGTACTTC.

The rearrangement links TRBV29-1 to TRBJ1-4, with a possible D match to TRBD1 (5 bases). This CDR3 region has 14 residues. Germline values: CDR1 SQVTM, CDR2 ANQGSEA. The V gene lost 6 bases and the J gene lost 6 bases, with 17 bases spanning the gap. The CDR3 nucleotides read TGCAGCGTCTTCTTATCGGGGGTAGATGAAAAACTGTTTTTT. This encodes CSVFLSGVDEKLFF.